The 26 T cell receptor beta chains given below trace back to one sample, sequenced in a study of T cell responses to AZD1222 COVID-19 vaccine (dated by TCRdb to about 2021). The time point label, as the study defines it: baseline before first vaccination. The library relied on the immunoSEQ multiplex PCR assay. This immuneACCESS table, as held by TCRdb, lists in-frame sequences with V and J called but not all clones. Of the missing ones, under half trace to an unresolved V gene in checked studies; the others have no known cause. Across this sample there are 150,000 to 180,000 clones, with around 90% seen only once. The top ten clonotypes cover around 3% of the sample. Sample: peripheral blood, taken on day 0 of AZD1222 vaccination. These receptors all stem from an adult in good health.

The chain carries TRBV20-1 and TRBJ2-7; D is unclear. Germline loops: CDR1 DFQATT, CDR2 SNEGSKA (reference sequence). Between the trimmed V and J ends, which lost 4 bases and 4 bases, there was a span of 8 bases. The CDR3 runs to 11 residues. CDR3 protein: CSAKRIYEQYF. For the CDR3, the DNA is TGCAGTGCTAAACGGATTTACGAGCAGTACTTC.

The CDR3 loop is CASSRTSGGLYNEQFF. The CDR3 DNA reads TGTGCCAGCAGTCGGACTAGCGGGGGGCTCTACAATGAGCAGTTCTTC. The chain uses TRBV27 and TRBJ2-1, with 14 bases lining up with TRBD2. This CDR3 is 16 amino acids long. CDR1 MNHEY and CDR2 SMNVEV come from the germline V gene (reference sequence). V lost 5 bases and J lost 3; bases outside the gene matches: 3.

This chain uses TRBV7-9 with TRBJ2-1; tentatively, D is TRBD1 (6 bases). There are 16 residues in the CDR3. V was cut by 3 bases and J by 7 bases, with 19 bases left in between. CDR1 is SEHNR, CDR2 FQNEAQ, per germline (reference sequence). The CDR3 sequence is CASSLSPGTTFNEQFF. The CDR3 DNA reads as TGTGCCAGCAGCTTGTCCCCCGGGACAACCTTTAATGAGCAGTTCTTC.

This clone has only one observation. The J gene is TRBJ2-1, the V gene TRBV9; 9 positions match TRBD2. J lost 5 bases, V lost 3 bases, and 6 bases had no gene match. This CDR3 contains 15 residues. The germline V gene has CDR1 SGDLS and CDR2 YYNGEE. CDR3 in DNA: TGTGCCAGCAGCGCCCTAGCGGGGAAAAACAATGAGCAGTTCTTC. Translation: CASSALAGKNNEQFF.

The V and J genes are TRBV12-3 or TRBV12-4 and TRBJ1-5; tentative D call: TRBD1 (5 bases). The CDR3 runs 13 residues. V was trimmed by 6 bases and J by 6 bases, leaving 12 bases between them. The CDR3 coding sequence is TGTGCCAGCAGGATGCAGGGAAGTCAGCCCCAGCATTTT. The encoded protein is CASRMQGSQPQHF.

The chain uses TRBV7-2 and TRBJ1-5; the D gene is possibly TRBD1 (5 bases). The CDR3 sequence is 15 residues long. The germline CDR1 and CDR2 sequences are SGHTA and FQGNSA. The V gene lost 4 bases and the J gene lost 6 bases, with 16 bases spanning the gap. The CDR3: CASSSWYGGGQPQHF. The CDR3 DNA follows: TGTGCCAGCAGCTCGTGGTACGGGGGGGGTCAGCCCCAGCATTTT.

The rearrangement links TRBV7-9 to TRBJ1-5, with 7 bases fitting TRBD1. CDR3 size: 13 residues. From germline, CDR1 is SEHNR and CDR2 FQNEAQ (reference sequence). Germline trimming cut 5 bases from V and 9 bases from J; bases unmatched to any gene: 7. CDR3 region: CASSITGDRPQHF. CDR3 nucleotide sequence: TGTGCCAGCAGCATCACAGGGGATCGGCCCCAGCATTTT.

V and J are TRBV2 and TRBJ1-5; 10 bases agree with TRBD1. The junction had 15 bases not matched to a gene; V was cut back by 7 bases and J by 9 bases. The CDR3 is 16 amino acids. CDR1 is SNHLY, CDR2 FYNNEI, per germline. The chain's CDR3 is CASKNMGQGPGGPQHF. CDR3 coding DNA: TGTGCCAGCAAGAACATGGGACAGGGGCCTGGGGGGCCCCAGCATTTT.

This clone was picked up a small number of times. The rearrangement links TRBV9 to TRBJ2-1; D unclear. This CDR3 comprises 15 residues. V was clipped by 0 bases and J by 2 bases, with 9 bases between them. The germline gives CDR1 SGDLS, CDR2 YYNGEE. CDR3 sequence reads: CASSVDGFTYNEQFF. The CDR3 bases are TGTGCCAGCAGCGTAGACGGATTTACCTACAATGAGCAGTTCTTC. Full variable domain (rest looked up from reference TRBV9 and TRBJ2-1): DSGVTQTPKHLITATGQRVTLRCSPRSGDLSVYWYQQSLDQGLQFLIQYYNGEERAKGNILERFSAQQFPDLHSELNLSSLELGDSALYFCASSVDGFTYNEQFFGPGTRLTVL.

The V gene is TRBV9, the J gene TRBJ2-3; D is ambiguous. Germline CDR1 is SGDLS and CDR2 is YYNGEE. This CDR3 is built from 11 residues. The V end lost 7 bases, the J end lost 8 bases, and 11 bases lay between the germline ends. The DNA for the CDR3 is TGTGCCAGCCCGCCCCCCGGTACGCAGTATTTT. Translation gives CASPPPGTQYF.

The CDR3 reads CASSLGRGNSPLHF. CDR3 nucleotides: TGTGCCAGCAGTTTAGGCAGGGGTAATTCACCCCTCCACTTT. The rearrangement joins TRBV6-5 to TRBJ1-6; TRBD1 is a possible D gene (6 bases). V gave up 4 bases and J gave up 6 bases, with 10 bases separating them. Per germline, CDR1 MNHEY and CDR2 SVGAGI. This CDR3 comprises 14 residues.

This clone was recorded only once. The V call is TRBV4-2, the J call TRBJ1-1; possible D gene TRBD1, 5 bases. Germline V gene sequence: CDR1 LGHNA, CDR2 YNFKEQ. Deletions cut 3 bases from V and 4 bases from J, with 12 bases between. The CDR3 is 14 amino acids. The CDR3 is CASSQKRGLTEAFF. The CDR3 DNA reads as TGTGCCAGCAGCCAGAAGAGGGGTCTCACTGAAGCTTTCTTT.

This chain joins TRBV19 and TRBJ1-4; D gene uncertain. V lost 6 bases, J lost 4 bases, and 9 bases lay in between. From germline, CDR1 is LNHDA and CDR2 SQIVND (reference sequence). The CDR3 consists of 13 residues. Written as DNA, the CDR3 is TGTGCCAGTAGATCAGGTGGTAATGAAAAACTGTTTTTT. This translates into CASRSGGNEKLFF. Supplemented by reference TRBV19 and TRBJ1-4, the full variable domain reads DGGITQSPKYLFRKEGQNVTLSCEQNLNHDAMYWYRQDPGQGLRLIYYSQIVNDFQKGDIAEGYSVSREKKESFPLTVTSAQKNPTAFYLCASRSGGNEKLFFGSGTQLSVL.

DNA for the CDR3: TGTGCCAGCAGCTTAAACGTGCTGAGCGAGCAGTACTTC. Translation: CASSLNVLSEQYF. The chain carries TRBV7-3 and TRBJ2-7; D is undetermined. Germline CDR1 and CDR2: SGHTA and FQGTGA. CDR3 length: 13 residues. Deletions cut 1 base from V and 6 bases from J, with 10 bases between.

The chain's CDR3 is CSASHGSGTDTQYF. The CDR3 region has the DNA TGCAGTGCTAGTCACGGGTCAGGCACAGATACGCAGTATTTT. This chain uses TRBV20-1 with TRBJ2-3; no firm D call. There are 14 residues in the CDR3. CDR1 DFQATT and CDR2 SNEGSKA come from the germline V gene (reference sequence). V lost 3 bases to trimming and J lost 1 base, with 11 bases between them.

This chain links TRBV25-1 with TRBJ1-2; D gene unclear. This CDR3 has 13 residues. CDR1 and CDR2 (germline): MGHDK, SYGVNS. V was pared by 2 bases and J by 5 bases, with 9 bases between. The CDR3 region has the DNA TGTGCCAGCAGTGAACGTGGGTTATATGGCTACACCTTC. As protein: CASSERGLYGYTF.

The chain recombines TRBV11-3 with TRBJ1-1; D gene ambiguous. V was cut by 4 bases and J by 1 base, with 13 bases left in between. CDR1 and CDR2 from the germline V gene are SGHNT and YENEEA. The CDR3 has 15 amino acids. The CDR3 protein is CASSSDPGRNTEAFF. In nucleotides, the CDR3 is TGTGCCAGCAGCTCCGACCCTGGGCGGAACACTGAAGCTTTCTTT. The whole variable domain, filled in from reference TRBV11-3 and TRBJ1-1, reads EAGVVQSPRYKIIEKKQPVAFWCNPISGHNTLYWYLQNLGQGPELLIRYENEEAVDDSQLPKDRFSAERLKGVDSTLKIQPAELGDSAVYLCASSSDPGRNTEAFFGQGTRLTVV.

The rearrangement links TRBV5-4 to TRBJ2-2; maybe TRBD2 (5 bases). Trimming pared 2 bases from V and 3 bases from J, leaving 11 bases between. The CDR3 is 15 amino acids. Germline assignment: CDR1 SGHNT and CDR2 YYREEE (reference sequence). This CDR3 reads CASSFSTGYTGELFF. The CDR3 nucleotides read TGTGCCAGCAGCTTTTCTACGGGGTACACCGGGGAGCTGTTTTTT.

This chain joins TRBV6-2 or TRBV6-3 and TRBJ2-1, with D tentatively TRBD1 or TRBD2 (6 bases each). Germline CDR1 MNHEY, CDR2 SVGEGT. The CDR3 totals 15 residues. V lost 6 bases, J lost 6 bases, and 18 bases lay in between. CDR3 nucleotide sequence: TGTGCCAGCAGCCAAGGGGGACTTAGCCCCAATGAGCAGTTCTTC. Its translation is CASSQGGLSPNEQFF.

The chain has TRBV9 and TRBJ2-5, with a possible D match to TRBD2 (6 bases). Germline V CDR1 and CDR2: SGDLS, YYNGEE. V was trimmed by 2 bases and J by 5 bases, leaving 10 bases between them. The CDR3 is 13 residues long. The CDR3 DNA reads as TGTGCCAGCAGCGTGCAGGAGGGGGAGACCCAGTACTTC. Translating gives CASSVQEGETQYF.

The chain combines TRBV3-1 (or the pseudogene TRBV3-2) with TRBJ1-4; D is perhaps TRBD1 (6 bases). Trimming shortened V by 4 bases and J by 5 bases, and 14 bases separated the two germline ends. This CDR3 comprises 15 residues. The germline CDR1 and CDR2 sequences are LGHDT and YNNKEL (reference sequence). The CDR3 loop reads CASSRPGQFNEKLFF. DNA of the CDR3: TGTGCCAGCAGCCGGCCCGGACAGTTCAATGAAAAACTGTTTTTT.

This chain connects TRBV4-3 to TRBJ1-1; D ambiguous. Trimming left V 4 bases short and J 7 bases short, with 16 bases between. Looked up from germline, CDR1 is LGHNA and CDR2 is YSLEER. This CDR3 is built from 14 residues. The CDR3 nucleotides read TGCGCCAGCAGCCCCTCCTCCAAATCGGGTGAAGCTTTCTTT. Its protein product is CASSPSSKSGEAFF.

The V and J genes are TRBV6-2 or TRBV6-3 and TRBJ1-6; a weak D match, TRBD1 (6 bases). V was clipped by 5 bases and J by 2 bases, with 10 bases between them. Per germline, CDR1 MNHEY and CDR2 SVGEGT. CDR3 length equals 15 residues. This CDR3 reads CASSLQGTYNSPLHF. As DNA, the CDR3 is TGTGCCAGCAGTCTACAGGGTACCTATAATTCACCCCTCCACTTT.

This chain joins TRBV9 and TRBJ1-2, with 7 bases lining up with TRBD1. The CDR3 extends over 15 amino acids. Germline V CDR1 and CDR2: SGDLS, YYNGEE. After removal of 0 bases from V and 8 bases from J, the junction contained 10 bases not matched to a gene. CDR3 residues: CASSVEAQGLRGYTF. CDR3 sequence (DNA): TGTGCCAGCAGCGTAGAGGCACAGGGGCTAAGGGGCTACACCTTC.

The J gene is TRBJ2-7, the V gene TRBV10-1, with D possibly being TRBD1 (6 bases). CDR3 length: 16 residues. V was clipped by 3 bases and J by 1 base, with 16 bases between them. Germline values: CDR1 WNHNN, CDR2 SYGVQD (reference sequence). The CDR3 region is CASSDGQGTPSYEQYF. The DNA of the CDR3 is TGCGCCAGCAGTGATGGTCAGGGGACGCCATCCTACGAGCAGTACTTC.

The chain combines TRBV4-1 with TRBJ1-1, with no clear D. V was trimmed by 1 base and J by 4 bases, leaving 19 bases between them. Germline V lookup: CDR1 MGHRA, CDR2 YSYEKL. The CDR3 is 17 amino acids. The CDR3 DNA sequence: TGCGCCAGCAGCCAAGTTAGTATTGGTAAAGGAGGCACTGAAGCTTTCTTT. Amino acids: CASSQVSIGKGGTEAFF.